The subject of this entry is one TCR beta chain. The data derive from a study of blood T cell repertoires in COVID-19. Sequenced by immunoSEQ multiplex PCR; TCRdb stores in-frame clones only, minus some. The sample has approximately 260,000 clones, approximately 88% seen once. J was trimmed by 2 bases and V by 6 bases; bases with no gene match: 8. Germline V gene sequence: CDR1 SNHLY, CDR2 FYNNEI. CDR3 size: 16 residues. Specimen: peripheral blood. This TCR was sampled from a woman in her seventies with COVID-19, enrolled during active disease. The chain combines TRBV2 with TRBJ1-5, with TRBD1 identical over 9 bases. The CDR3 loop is CASRSTGGDGNQPQHF. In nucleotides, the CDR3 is TGTGCCAGCAGATCGACAGGGGGGGATGGCAATCAGCCCCAGCATTTT.